This is a list of T cell receptor beta chains from one sample in a study of cytomegalovirus exposure and HLA in healthy donors. Clones were read by immunoSEQ multiplex PCR, and TCRdb kept only the in-frame ones, dropping some. The sample has about 130,000 clones, over 70% seen once. The sequenced material came from PBMCs. These receptor sequences come from a woman aged 40 to 49 in good health and CMV-seronegative. CDR3s include the opening cysteine and the closing phenylalanine or tryptophan. D genes are given only for firm matches. Clone size is stated in some rows and not others, as once, few, many or a class when expanded.

clone_size	cdr3_length	d_call	v_call	j_call	cdr3_nt	cdr3_aa
once	14	-	TRBV6-5	TRBJ1-1	TGTGCCAGCAGACTACGGATTATGAACACTGAAGCTTTCTTT	CASRLRIMNTEAFF
-	15	-	TRBV27	TRBJ2-5	TGTGCCAGCAGGGGGGAGTTGCGGGATGGGGAGACCCAGTACTTC	CASRGELRDGETQYF
-	14	TRBD2	TRBV18	TRBJ2-1	TGTGCCAGCTCACCGTCGGGGGGTAAGAATGAGCAGTTCTTC	CASSPSGGKNEQFF
-	16	TRBD1	TRBV9	TRBJ2-1	TGTGCCAGCAGCGTAGCCCCTCGACAGGGCACTAATGAGCAGTTCTTC	CASSVAPRQGTNEQFF
-	15	-	TRBV6-1	TRBJ1-5	TGTGCCAGCAGTGAAGGTAAAGGGGGTGCCCAGCCCCAGCATTTT	CASSEGKGGAQPQHF
-	18	TRBD2	TRBV29-1	TRBJ2-4	TGCAGCGTTGCCTTCGCGGGACTAGGTGCGGTTGCCAAAAACAGTCAGTACTTC	CSVAFAGLGAVAKNSQYF
-	19	TRBD2	TRBV28	TRBJ2-3	TGTGCCAGCAGTCCCCAATCCTCACTAGCGGTCGTTAGCACAGATACGCAGTATTTT	CASSPQSSLAVVSTDTQYF
-	14	-	TRBV18	TRBJ2-7	TGTGCCAGCTCCTACCAGGGCGGTCTGTACGAGCAGTACTTC	CASSYQGGLYEQYF
-	13	TRBD1	TRBV6-1	TRBJ1-5	TGTGCCAGCAGAAGACAGGGGGGCCAGCCCCAGCATTTT	CASRRQGGQPQHF
-	16	TRBD2	TRBV19	TRBJ2-5	TGTGCCAGTAGTATAAGTCTAGCGGGGGGCAGAGTGGCCCAGTACTTC	CASSISLAGGRVAQYF
-	20	-	TRBV4-2	TRBJ2-3	TGTGCCAGCAGCAAACAGGACAGGGCTGGCCTAGCGGGGAACGCAGATACGCAGTATTTT	CASSKQDRAGLAGNADTQYF
-	15	-	TRBV7-9	TRBJ1-2	TGTGCCAGCAGCTTAGTGGGTGTGGGGAGTGGTGGCTACACCTTC	CASSLVGVGSGGYTF
-	16	TRBD2	TRBV6-6	TRBJ2-7	TGTGCCAGCAGTTCGAATAGCGGGGGGGAAGGCTACGAGCAGTACTTC	CASSSNSGGEGYEQYF
-	13	-	TRBV7-3	TRBJ1-1	TGTGCCAGCAGCTTAATCAGGGGCTCTGAAGCTTTCTTT	CASSLIRGSEAFF
once	14	-	TRBV7-6	TRBJ2-3	TGTGCCAGCAGCTTACGGGGAAGCACAGATACGCAGTATTTT	CASSLRGSTDTQYF
-	19	TRBD2	TRBV7-8	TRBJ2-2	TGTGCCAGCAGCCCGCACATCGGGACTAGCGAAATTTCTTCCGGGGAGCTGTTTTTT	CASSPHIGTSEISSGELFF
-	16	TRBD2	TRBV15	TRBJ2-7	TGTGCCACCAGCAGAGATGAGGGAGGGGCCGACTACGAGCAGTACTTC	CATSRDEGGADYEQYF
-	14	TRBD2	TRBV2	TRBJ2-7	TGTGCCAGCAAGTCATTAGCGGGAGAAAGTGGCGTGTACTTC	CASKSLAGESGVYF
-	13	-	TRBV15	TRBJ1-1	TGTGCCACCAGCATGACACATAACACTGAAGCTTTCTTT	CATSMTHNTEAFF
-	13	-	TRBV5-4	TRBJ2-7	TGTGCCAGCAGCTTGGCGGGGACCTACGAGCAGTACTTC	CASSLAGTYEQYF
-	16	TRBD2	TRBV5-1	TRBJ2-3	TGCGCCAGCAGCCCGGGAGCGGGGAGGGGCACAGATACGCAGTATTTT	CASSPGAGRGTDTQYF
-	15	-	TRBV5-1	TRBJ1-1	TGCGCCAGCAGCCCGTCCGGACATGGGAACACTGAAGCTTTCTTT	CASSPSGHGNTEAFF
-	14	TRBD1	TRBV5-1	TRBJ2-3	TGCGCCAGCAGCTGGACAGGGCCGACAGATACGCAGTATTTT	CASSWTGPTDTQYF
few	12	-	TRBV30	TRBJ1-1	TGTGCCTGGAGTAGGGGGGGGACTGAAGCTTTCTTT	CAWSRGGTEAFF
-	14	TRBD2	TRBV28	TRBJ2-3	TGTGCCAGCAGTCAACAGCGGGACACAGATACGCAGTATTTT	CASSQQRDTDTQYF
-	16	-	TRBV19	TRBJ1-2	TGTGCCAGTAGTTTGGCCGCTCGACAGGTGGACTATGGCTACACCTTC	CASSLAARQVDYGYTF
-	16	-	TRBV15	TRBJ2-5	TGTGCCACCAGCAGGAAAAGGGCGGGCGGCCAAGAGACCCAGTACTTC	CATSRKRAGGQETQYF
-	14	-	TRBV15	TRBJ1-4	TGTGCCACCAGCAGAGATCCGGGGGTCGAAAAACTGTTTTTT	CATSRDPGVEKLFF
-	14	TRBD1	TRBV5-1	TRBJ1-4	TGCGCCAGCAGCTTAGACAGGGGGGATGAAAAACTGTTTTTT	CASSLDRGDEKLFF
-	16	TRBD2	TRBV7-8	TRBJ2-2	TGTGCCAGCAGCTTAAGAGCGGGGGGGGGATCCGGGGAGCTGTTTTTT	CASSLRAGGGSGELFF
-	13	-	TRBV6-1	TRBJ1-5	TGTGCCAGCAGTGGAGCAGCCGATCAGCCCCAGCATTTT	CASSGAADQPQHF
few	12	-	TRBV28	TRBJ2-1	TGTGCCAGCAGTTTATTGGCAGCGGGGCAGTTCTTC	CASSLLAAGQFF
-	14	-	TRBV7-3	TRBJ2-6	TGTGCCAGCAGCTTAAGTTCTGGGGCCAACGGCCTGACTTTC	CASSLSSGANGLTF
-	13	-	TRBV5-1	TRBJ2-5	TGCGCCAGCTCAGCAGGGATGGGGGAGACCCAGTACTTC	CASSAGMGETQYF
-	15	-	TRBV28	TRBJ1-4	TGTGCCAGCAGTTTTATTTCAGGAATAGGCGAAAAACTGTTTTTT	CASSFISGIGEKLFF
-	13	-	TRBV6-5	TRBJ1-5	TGTGCCAGCAGTCCCGGGGACAATCAGCCCCAGCATTTT	CASSPGDNQPQHF
-	16	-	TRBV7-9	TRBJ2-3	TGTGCCAGCAGCCGACGACAGGCCCAAAGCACAGATACGCAGTATTTT	CASSRRQAQSTDTQYF
-	15	TRBD2	TRBV28	TRBJ2-1	TGTGCCAGCAGTCCCCGGTTAGCGGGATTCAATGAGCAGTTCTTC	CASSPRLAGFNEQFF
-	15	-	TRBV18	TRBJ1-5	TGTGCCAGCTCCTCCGGGATACCAAGCAATCAGCCCCAGCATTTT	CASSSGIPSNQPQHF
-	16	TRBD2	TRBV7-3	TRBJ2-3	TGTGCCAGCAGCTTTACTAGCGGGCATGGGGCGGATACGCAGTATTTT	CASSFTSGHGADTQYF
-	15	-	TRBV27	TRBJ1-4	TGTGCCAGCAGTCCGCGCCAGGGCCCTAATGAAAAACTGTTTTTT	CASSPRQGPNEKLFF
-	14	TRBD2	TRBV27	TRBJ2-2	TGTGCCAGCAGCACTAGCGGGAGAGACGGGGAGCTGTTTTTT	CASSTSGRDGELFF
-	15	-	TRBV27	TRBJ1-4	TGTGCCAGCCTCCCACAGGGAGGGGATAGTGAAAAACTGTTTTTT	CASLPQGGDSEKLFF
-	17	TRBD1	TRBV2	TRBJ1-4	TGTGCCAGGGGGGATGGACCAATGGGACAGCCTAATGAAAAACTGTTTTTT	CARGDGPMGQPNEKLFF
-	15	-	TRBV7-2	TRBJ2-2	TGTGCCAGCAGCTTCTGGTCCGGGGTCACCGGGGAGCTGTTTTTT	CASSFWSGVTGELFF
few	17	-	TRBV27	TRBJ1-1	TGTGCCAGCAGTTTCCTGGGGCAGGGAGGTTTTGGCACTGAAGCTTTCTTT	CASSFLGQGGFGTEAFF
-	12	-	TRBV28	TRBJ2-7	TGTGCCAGCACCACCCCCAGCTACGAGCAGTACTTC	CASTTPSYEQYF
-	18	-	TRBV11-2	TRBJ1-1	TGTGCCAGCAGCTTAGATCCCTTCCGGGACAAGAGAAGGACTGAAGCTTTCTTT	CASSLDPFRDKRRTEAFF